The 29 T cell receptor beta chains below were found in one sample sequenced in a study of CD8+CD57+ T cells in acquired aplastic anemia. The template used for profiling TCR beta VDJ and CDR3 was genomic DNA. MiXCR, run by TCRdb on the reads, gives a single entry per CDR3 protein. The data contain over 150,000 distinct CDR3 sequences, 70% to 80% of them singletons. Only patients with CD8+CD57+ cell expansion on flow cytometry were chosen for sequencing. Source material: sorted CD4+, CD8+, or CD8+CD57+ T cells (not recorded which) from PBMCs. The origin of the receptors is a human donor with aplastic anemia.

This chain joins TRBV11-3 and TRBJ1-5; TRBD1 matches at 8 bases. The CDR3 runs 15 residues. CDR1 is SGHNT and CDR2 is YENEEA in the germline V gene. The V segment lost 6 bases and the J segment 5 bases; nucleotides outside the gene matches: 9. The CDR3 DNA follows: TGTGCCAGCAGTTACCGACAGGACAGGGATCAGCCCCAGCATTTT. It yields the protein CASSYRQDRDQPQHF.

The chain carries TRBV5-1 and TRBJ2-7; possible D gene TRBD1, 6 bases. Trimming removed 2 bases at V and 2 bases at J, with 11 bases between. The CDR3 contains 14 residues. The germline V gene encodes CDR1 SGHRS and CDR2 YFSETQ. The CDR3 spells CASSFDRPTYEQYF. DNA of the CDR3: TGCGCCAGCAGCTTTGACAGGCCGACCTACGAGCAGTACTTC.

The chain recombines TRBV19 with TRBJ2-7; 8 bases align to TRBD1. CDR1 is LNHDA and CDR2 is SQIVND in the germline V gene (reference sequence). V shed 3 bases and J 4 bases; nucleotides not matched to a gene: 2. This CDR3 has 13 amino acids. CDR3 sequence: CASSIDRGYEQYF. The CDR3 DNA reads TGTGCCAGTAGTATCGACAGGGGATACGAGCAGTACTTC. Filled out from reference TRBV19 and TRBJ2-7, the complete variable domain reads DGGITQSPKYLFRKEGQNVTLSCEQNLNHDAMYWYRQDPGQGLRLIYYSQIVNDFQKGDIAEGYSVSREKKESFPLTVTSAQKNPTAFYLCASSIDRGYEQYFGPGTRLTVT.

This clonotype has a handful of counts. The CDR3 reads CSARLETSGDTDTQYF. CDR3 DNA: TGCAGTGCTAGGCTCGAGACTAGCGGGGACACAGATACGCAGTATTTT. The rearrangement joins TRBV20-1 to TRBJ2-3; 11 nucleotides line up with TRBD2. The CDR3 has 16 amino acids. Germline CDR1 and CDR2: DFQATT and SNEGSKA (reference sequence). After removal of 3 bases from V and 2 bases from J, the junction contained 7 bases not matched to a gene.

The gene calls are TRBV5-4 and TRBJ2-2, with D unresolved. Trimming took 1 base from V and 6 from J, leaving 13 bases between them. There are 15 residues in the CDR3. Germline V lookup: CDR1 SGHNT, CDR2 YYREEE (reference sequence). The CDR3 loop reads CASSLQAIEAGELFF. DNA for the CDR3: TGTGCCAGCAGCTTGCAGGCTATTGAGGCCGGGGAGCTGTTTTTT. Full variable domain (remainder filled in from reference TRBV5-4 and TRBJ2-2): ETGVTQSPTHLIKTRGQQVTLRCSSQSGHNTVSWYQQALGQGPQFIFQYYREEENGRGNFPPRFSGLQFPNYSSELNVNALELDDSALYLCASSLQAIEAGELFFGEGSRLTVL.

This sequence joins TRBV7-9 and TRBJ2-7; D may be TRBD1 (6 bases). CDR3 length equals 14 residues. Per the germline V gene, CDR1 is SEHNR and CDR2 is FQNEAQ (reference sequence). Trimming removed 5 bases at V and 3 bases at J, with 14 bases between. The CDR3 bases are TGTGCCAGCAGCCATACAGGGCCCGACTACGAGCAGTACTTC. Protein sequence: CASSHTGPDYEQYF.

This clonotype was picked up one time. The chain uses TRBV7-3 and TRBJ1-1; D remains unclear. V was shortened by 6 bases and J by 6 bases, with 11 bases between the two germline ends. The germline V gene encodes CDR1 SGHTA and CDR2 FQGTGA. This CDR3 comprises 12 residues. The CDR3 loop is CASRPIRAEAFF. For the CDR3, the DNA is TGTGCCAGCAGGCCTATTAGGGCTGAAGCTTTCTTT.

The chain is built from TRBV20-1 and TRBJ1-6; D is possibly TRBD1 (6 bases). The ends were cut back, 5 bases at V and 6 bases at J, with 17 bases in the middle. Germline loops: CDR1 DFQATT, CDR2 SNEGSKA (reference sequence). The CDR3 length is 15 residues. The CDR3 loop reads CSALRVDRLNSPLHF. CDR3 DNA sequence: TGCAGTGCTCTCCGAGTCGACAGGCTTAATTCACCCCTCCACTTT.

The J gene is TRBJ1-1, the V gene TRBV12-3 or TRBV12-4; no clear D. This CDR3 has 15 amino acids. V lost 6 bases and J lost 4, with 18 bases in between. The CDR3 DNA reads TGTGCCAGCAGCCAGCCTGGGGATGGTATCACTGAAGCTTTCTTT. Amino acids: CASSQPGDGITEAFF.

Many counts were recorded for this clonotype. The gene calls are TRBV5-1 and TRBJ2-7, with D maybe TRBD2 (6 bases). V shed 3 bases and J shed 3 bases, with 10 bases lying between them. The CDR3 is 13 residues long. The germline gives CDR1 SGHRS, CDR2 YFSETQ. CDR3 nucleotide sequence: TGCGCCAGCAGCTCTGGGCGGGACTACGAGCAGTACTTC. This translates into CASSSGRDYEQYF.

This clonotype was detected a few times. CDR3 DNA sequence: TGCAGTGCTAGAGATGGAGGGCGAGGTGAAGCTTTCTTT. Translating gives CSARDGGRGEAFF. The chain recombines TRBV20-1 with TRBJ1-1; D gene unclear. Trimming cost V 0 bases and J 7 bases, with 12 bases left between them. This CDR3 is 13 amino acids long. Germline CDR1 DFQATT, CDR2 SNEGSKA (reference sequence).

V is TRBV6-6 and J is TRBJ1-2; D unresolved. The V gene lost 6 bases and the J gene lost 4 bases, with 15 bases spanning the gap. Germline V lookup: CDR1 MNHNY, CDR2 SVGAGI (reference sequence). This CDR3 is 14 amino acids long. CDR3 in amino acids: CASSPDGVGYGYTF. CDR3 nucleotide sequence: TGTGCCAGCAGCCCGGACGGAGTTGGCTATGGCTACACCTTC.

This clonotype was picked up one time. This rearrangement joins TRBV24-1 to TRBJ1-2, with TRBD1 identical over 9 bases. Germline loops: CDR1 KGHDR, CDR2 SFDVKD. This CDR3 spans 17 amino acids. J gave up 1 base and V 4 bases, and 9 bases lay outside the gene matches. CDR3 amino acids: CATSDTRQGGDNYGYTF. The CDR3 DNA is TGTGCCACCAGTGACACCCGACAGGGGGGAGATAACTATGGCTACACCTTC.

The chain combines TRBV20-1 with TRBJ2-7; TRBD1 agrees at 7 bases. The trim removed 3 bases at V and 3 bases at J, leaving 5 bases unmatched. The CDR3 length is 13 residues. Germline CDR1 reads DFQATT; CDR2 reads SNEGSKA (reference sequence). CDR3: CSARDTGDYEQYV. The CDR3 nucleotides read TGCAGTGCTAGGGATACAGGGGACTACGAGCAGTACGTC.

The rearrangement joins TRBV20-1 to TRBJ1-1; D is perhaps TRBD1 (5 bases). This CDR3 is 13 amino acids long. Trimming took 1 base from V and 1 from J, leaving 7 bases between them. The germline gives CDR1 DFQATT, CDR2 SNEGSKA (reference sequence). The CDR3 bases are TGCAGTGCTAGAGGGGGGGGGAACACTGAAGCTTTCTTT. Translation gives CSARGGGNTEAFF.

As concerns this clonotype: An end of the junction does not agree with germline; a read error may underlie this. This rearrangement joins TRBV20-1 to TRBJ2-7; D may be TRBD2 (5 bases). The CDR3 runs to 16 residues. CDR1 and CDR2 from the germline V gene are DFQATT and SNEGSKA (reference sequence). CDR3 in DNA: TGCAGTGCTCAGCCCGAGGTGAGGGCCACCGCCGGGGAGCTGTACTTC. Protein product: CSAQPEVRATAGELYF.

The rearrangement uses TRBV19 and TRBJ2-1; 7 nucleotides align to TRBD1. V dropped 9 bases and J dropped 0; count of bases not matched to a gene: 5. The germline gives CDR1 LNHDA, CDR2 SQIVND (reference sequence). The CDR3 loop spans 14 amino acids. Written as DNA, the CDR3 is TGTGCCAGGCAGGGGGTTTGCTCCTACAATGAGCAGTTCTTC. This codes for CARQGVCSYNEQFF.

The chain employs TRBV4-3 and TRBJ1-1; D unresolved. V dropped 0 bases and J dropped 5 bases, with 13 bases sitting between them. There are 15 residues in the CDR3. Germline V gene lookup returns CDR1 LGHNA and CDR2 YSLEER. CDR3 in DNA: TGCGCCAGCAGCCAAGATCAGCAAATGTGGACTGAAGCTTTCTTT. The encoded protein is CASSQDQQMWTEAFF.

This clonotype was recorded a few times. The rearrangement uses TRBV25-1 and TRBJ2-1; D uncertain. Trimming stripped 3 bases from V and 0 bases from J, with 6 bases between. The CDR3 length is 14 residues. Germline V lookup: CDR1 MGHDK, CDR2 SYGVNS. CDR3 protein: CASSETDSYNEQFF. The CDR3 DNA sequence: TGTGCCAGCAGTGAGACGGACTCCTACAATGAGCAGTTCTTC.

This sequence joins TRBV7-9 and TRBJ1-1; D unresolved. CDR1 and CDR2 from the germline V gene are SEHNR and FQNEAQ (reference sequence). V shed 2 bases and J shed 8 bases, with 9 bases lying between them. This CDR3 region has 12 residues. The CDR3 DNA sequence: TGTGCCAGCAGCTTAACAAGGGAGGAAGCTTTCTTT. Translated: CASSLTREEAFF. Full variable domain (outside the CDR3, taken from reference TRBV7-9 and TRBJ1-1): DTGVSQNPRHKITKRGQNVTFRCDPISEHNRLYWYRQTLGQGPEFLTYFQNEAQLEKSRLLSDRFSAERPKGSFSTLEIQRTEQGDSAMYLCASSLTREEAFFGQGTRLTVV.

Concerning this clonotype: The junction does not match germline at one end; this may be a read error. The chain couples TRBV6-1 to TRBJ2-6; D perhaps matches TRBD2 (6 bases). The germline V gene encodes CDR1 MNHNS and CDR2 SASEGT. The CDR3 is made up of 16 amino acids. Written as DNA, the CDR3 is TGTGCCGGCAGTGACCTGGGCGGGGATGGGGCCAACGTCCTGACTTTC. Translation gives CAGSDLGGDGANVLTF.

This clonotype was detected only once. The rearrangement links TRBV7-3 to TRBJ1-1; D is uncertain. Trimming removed 6 bases at V and 0 bases at J, with 8 bases between. The CDR3 has 13 residues. Germline loops: CDR1 SGHTA, CDR2 FQGTGA. The chain's CDR3 is CASRFTMNTEAFF. The CDR3 bases are TGTGCCAGCAGATTTACGATGAACACTGAAGCTTTCTTT.

CDR3 sequence (DNA): TGTGCCACCAGTGATAGGTTGGAAAACACCGGGGAGCTGTTTTTT. Translating gives CATSDRLENTGELFF. V and J are TRBV24-1 and TRBJ2-2; no reliable D call. Between the trimmed V and J ends, which lost 3 bases and 2 bases, there was a span of 9 bases. Per germline, CDR1 KGHDR and CDR2 SFDVKD. The CDR3 extends over 15 amino acids.

The chain combines TRBV20-1 with TRBJ2-7, with TRBD1 matching over 7 bases. The CDR3 totals 13 residues. The junction had 5 bases not matched to a gene; V was cut back by 0 bases and J by 6 bases. Germline V lookup: CDR1 DFQATT, CDR2 SNEGSKA (reference sequence). The CDR3 sequence is CSARDQRGLEQYF. In DNA form, the CDR3 reads TGCAGTGCTAGAGATCAAAGGGGGCTCGAGCAGTACTTC.

Details on this clonotype: An end of the junction differs from the germline gene, which may be a read error. This chain connects TRBV25-1 to TRBJ2-1; 9 bases agree with TRBD2. The germline V gene encodes CDR1 MGHDK and CDR2 SYGVNS. The CDR3 spans 15 residues. In DNA, the CDR3 is TGTGCCAGCAGTGAAGGTAGTTCCGCTAGCGGGGAGCAGTCCTTC. Its translation: CASSEGSSASGEQSF.

The CDR3 nucleotides are TGTGCCAGCAGTGTTGGCTCTGTTGAAAAACTGTTTTTT. Translating gives CASSVGSVEKLFF. The V call is TRBV2, the J call TRBJ1-4; the D is unclear. This CDR3 comprises 13 residues. The germline V and J ends were trimmed by 4 bases and 7 bases, with 10 bases remaining between them. Germline-derived CDR1 and CDR2 are SNHLY and FYNNEI.

The chain links TRBV20-1 to TRBJ2-7; perhaps TRBD1 as D (6 bases). Deletions cut 5 bases from V and 0 bases from J, with 14 bases between. Looked up from germline, CDR1 is DFQATT and CDR2 is SNEGSKA (reference sequence). The CDR3 extends over 14 amino acids. The CDR3 nucleotides read TGCAGTGCTGAAGCCGACAGGTACTCCTACGAGCAGTACTTC. It encodes CSAEADRYSYEQYF.

This clonotype has only one observation. This chain links TRBV4-1 with TRBJ2-7; 8 bases align to TRBD1. Germline trimming cut 2 bases from V and 7 bases from J; bases unmatched to any gene: 10. CDR3 length: 15 residues. Germline V lookup: CDR1 MGHRA, CDR2 YSYEKL. CDR3 bases: TGCGCCAGCAGCCAATTCCGGGACAGGATTGGAGAGCAGTACTTC. It codes for CASSQFRDRIGEQYF.

Only one count was recorded for this clonotype. The rearrangement joins TRBV7-2 to TRBJ2-5, with D uncertain. Germline loops: CDR1 SGHTA, CDR2 FQGNSA. V was pared by 1 base and J by 4 bases, with 7 bases between. The CDR3 is 13 residues long. CDR3 DNA sequence: TGTGCCAGCAGCTTAGACGGAAGAGAGACCCAGTACTTC. Protein product: CASSLDGRETQYF.